This TCR beta chain was retrieved from a study of T cells in Graves' hyperthyroidism and ophthalmopathy. Germline assignment: CDR1 MNHNS and CDR2 SASEGT. CDR3 length: 15 amino acids. The junction had 0 bases not matched to a gene; V was cut back by 1 base and J by 6 bases. This clonotype was detected ten times or more. Researchers took RNA transcripts and amplified the TCR beta CDR3 regions from them. In the first-round RT-PCR of the TCR CDR3, the HTBI primer set was used. Using its own MiXCR run on the multiplex PCR reads, TCRdb lists one record per CDR3 protein. This table has about 500,000 distinct CDR3 sequences, 15% to 20% appearing once.

The V gene is TRBV6-1, the J gene TRBJ2-1; 13 bases align to TRBD2. The sample consisted of blood. This clonotype was obtained from a woman under 30 with Graves' ophthalmopathy. In DNA form, the CDR3 reads TGTGCCAGCAGTGAAGGGACTAGCGGGGGCAATGAGCAGTTCTTC. Residues: CASSEGTSGGNEQFF.